These T cell receptor beta chains were read from a single sample in a study of tumor-infiltrating lymphocytes in localized non-small cell lung cancer. TCRdb's copy holds only in-frame clones and misses some; the assay was immunoSEQ multiplex PCR. The sample contains about 6,700 clones, about 82% of which appear only once. Sequences were obtained from uninvolved lung tissue not adjacent to the tumor. The origin of the receptors is a human donor with non-small cell lung cancer. Each CDR3 is given with its conserved first and last residue. The D gene is left open where the match is weak. Only some rows state a clone size, as once, few, many or a class for expanded clones.

CDR3: CASTRGAGELFF; DNA: TGTGCCAGTACTAGGGGGGCCGGGGAGCTGTTTTTT; V: TRBV19; J: TRBJ2-2; D: NA; size: NA
CDR3: CASSSSKRNTEAFF; DNA: NA; V: TRBV28; J: TRBJ1-1; D: NA; size: NA
CDR3: CASSDPLRGALSRTEAFF; DNA: TGTGCCAGCAGTGACCCTCTGAGGGGGGCTTTAAGTCGGACTGAAGCTTTCTTT; V: TRBV6-4; J: TRBJ1-1; D: NA; size: NA
CDR3: CASSFGLSGGAGDNEQFF; DNA: TGTGCCAGCAGCTTCGGGCTGAGCGGGGGGGCCGGGGACAATGAGCAGTTCTTC; V: TRBV7-8; J: TRBJ2-1; D: TRBD2; size: once
CDR3: CASSWGQAISETQYF; DNA: TGTGCCAGCAGCTGGGGACAGGCCATTTCTGAGACCCAGTACTTC; V: TRBV5-4; J: TRBJ2-5; D: TRBD1; size: NA
CDR3: CASSDGASGNTIYF; DNA: TGTGCCAGCAGTGACGGGGCGTCTGGAAACACCATATATTTT; V: TRBV6-1; J: TRBJ1-3; D: NA; size: NA
CDR3: CASSSRQYEAFF; DNA: TGTGCCAGCAGTAGCCGACAGTATGAAGCTTTCTTT; V: TRBV27; J: TRBJ1-1; D: NA; size: once
CDR3: CASSVVGPIFTHNEQFF; DNA: TGTGCCAGCAGCGTAGTAGGGCCAATTTTTACTCACAATGAGCAGTTCTTC; V: TRBV9; J: TRBJ2-1; D: NA; size: NA
CDR3: CASSRLGDYEQYF; DNA: TGTGCCAGCAGCCGCCTGGGGGATTACGAGCAGTACTTC; V: TRBV11-2; J: TRBJ2-7; D: NA; size: NA
CDR3: CASSRTALGYTF; DNA: TGTGCCAGTAGCCGGACAGCGCTTGGCTACACCTTC; V: TRBV19; J: TRBJ1-2; D: NA; size: NA
CDR3: CASSFTGQSYEQYF; DNA: TGTGCCAGCAGCTTTACTGGACAGTCCTACGAGCAGTACTTC; V: TRBV7-9; J: TRBJ2-7; D: NA; size: NA
CDR3: CASSPDPRGHFSEQYF; DNA: TGTGCCAGCAGCCCGGACCCCCGGGGCCATTTTTCCGAGCAGTACTTC; V: TRBV9; J: TRBJ2-7; D: NA; size: NA
CDR3: CASSLVGAGGLSEQYF; DNA: TGTGCCAGCAGCTTAGTCGGGGCAGGGGGATTAAGCGAGCAGTACTTC; V: TRBV7-2; J: TRBJ2-7; D: TRBD1; size: NA
CDR3: CASSLARLGSGAYEQYF; DNA: TGTGCCAGCAGCTTAGCTAGACTGGGTTCAGGGGCCTACGAGCAGTACTTC; V: TRBV7-8; J: TRBJ2-7; D: NA; size: once
CDR3: CASSLGQNIQYF; DNA: TGCGCCAGCAGCTTGGGCCAAAACATTCAGTACTTC; V: TRBV5-1; J: TRBJ2-4; D: NA; size: NA
CDR3: CAISELAAGELFF; DNA: TGTGCCATCAGTGAGCTCGCGGCCGGGGAGCTGTTTTTT; V: TRBV10-3; J: TRBJ2-2; D: NA; size: NA
CDR3: CASSLFGPGDTEAFF; DNA: TGCGCCAGCAGCTTGTTTGGGCCCGGGGACACTGAAGCTTTCTTT; V: TRBV5-1; J: TRBJ1-1; D: NA; size: NA
CDR3: CASSLGLVSTYEQYF; DNA: TGTGCCAGCAGCTTGGGACTAGTCTCGACCTACGAGCAGTACTTC; V: TRBV9; J: TRBJ2-7; D: TRBD2; size: NA
CDR3: CASSPKPPSGVHSGYTF; DNA: TGTGCCAGCAGTCCTAAGCCCCCCTCAGGGGTTCACAGTGGCTACACCTTC; V: TRBV27; J: TRBJ1-2; D: NA; size: NA
CDR3: CASSLDPRTEQFF; DNA: TGTGCCAGCAGCTTAGATCCCCGGACCGAGCAGTTCTTC; V: TRBV11-2; J: TRBJ2-1; D: NA; size: NA
CDR3: CASSLGLNEQFF; DNA: TGCGCCAGCAGCTTGGGTCTCAATGAGCAGTTCTTC; V: TRBV5-1; J: TRBJ2-1; D: NA; size: NA
CDR3: CASSFSGDEQYF; DNA: TGTGCCAGCAGCTTCTCTGGGGACGAGCAGTACTTC; V: TRBV7-9; J: TRBJ2-7; D: NA; size: few
CDR3: CASSSLGSPQETQYF; DNA: TGTGCCAGCAGTTCACTAGGGTCCCCCCAAGAGACCCAGTACTTC; V: TRBV6-6; J: TRBJ2-5; D: NA; size: NA
CDR3: CASSTQGHEQYF; DNA: TGTGCCAGCAGTACACAGGGCCACGAGCAGTACTTC; V: TRBV2; J: TRBJ2-7; D: NA; size: NA
CDR3: CASSDPGLAGKYNEQFF; DNA: TGTGCCAGCAGCGACCCGGGACTAGCGGGAAAATACAATGAGCAGTTCTTC; V: TRBV7-2; J: TRBJ2-1; D: TRBD2; size: once
CDR3: CASSWRGSNDEQFF; DNA: TGTGCCAGCAGTTGGCGAGGGTCGAACGATGAGCAGTTCTTC; V: TRBV6-5; J: TRBJ2-1; D: NA; size: NA
CDR3: CASSSGTGHAYEQYF; DNA: TGTGCCAGCAGCTCCGGGACAGGGCATGCCTACGAGCAGTACTTC; V: TRBV7-2; J: TRBJ2-7; D: TRBD1; size: NA
CDR3: CISRQGEKAFF; DNA: TGCATTTCTCGGCAGGGGGAGAAAGCTTTCTTT; V: TRBV20-1; J: TRBJ1-1; D: TRBD1; size: NA